The 15 T cell receptor beta chains given below trace back to one sample, sequenced in a study of blood T cell repertoires in COVID-19. Here immunoSEQ multiplex PCR was the method, and the copy in TCRdb shows in-frame clones only, minus some. The table records 85,000 to 130,000 clones, approximately 88% of them present only once. Material for sequencing was peripheral blood. Receptor source: a human donor in a cohort sampled during active COVID-19.

The CDR3, as DNA: TGTGCCAGCAGTACCATACGGGGGGGGTCAGCAGATACGCAGTATTTT. Residues: CASSTIRGGSADTQYF. The rearrangement uses TRBV6-2 or TRBV6-3 and TRBJ2-3; TRBD2 agrees at 8 bases. The CDR3 contains 16 residues. Looked up from germline, CDR1 is MNHEY and CDR2 is SVGEGT. Losses at the gene ends were 5 bases for V and 4 bases for J; bases not matched to a gene: 11.

The chain recombines TRBV19 with TRBJ1-1; D is uncertain. The CDR3 loop spans 14 amino acids. Germline CDR1 reads LNHDA; CDR2 reads SQIVND (reference sequence). V was cut by 7 bases and J by 5 bases, with 17 bases left in between. The CDR3 sequence: CASKAQIPGTEAFF. The CDR3 nucleotides are TGTGCCAGTAAGGCGCAGATCCCGGGAACTGAAGCTTTCTTT. Filled out from reference TRBV19 and TRBJ1-1, the complete variable domain reads DGGITQSPKYLFRKEGQNVTLSCEQNLNHDAMYWYRQDPGQGLRLIYYSQIVNDFQKGDIAEGYSVSREKKESFPLTVTSAQKNPTAFYLCASKAQIPGTEAFFGQGTRLTVV.

The chain joins TRBV7-6 to TRBJ2-4, with 9 bases identical to TRBD2. The CDR3 sequence is 14 residues long. Germline V gene sequence: CDR1 SGHVS, CDR2 FNYEAQ. Trimming cost V 5 bases and J 10 bases; bases outside gene matches: 9. Here the CDR3 reads CASSARGGLDIQYF. DNA for the CDR3: TGTGCCAGCAGCGCGCGGGGGGGCCTGGATATTCAGTACTTC.

The rearrangement joins TRBV20-1 to TRBJ2-7; D is perhaps TRBD1 (6 bases). The CDR3 is 15 residues long. Germline V gene lookup returns CDR1 DFQATT and CDR2 SNEGSKA (reference sequence). Trimming stripped 5 bases from V and 4 bases from J, with 21 bases between. The CDR3, as DNA: TGCAGTGCTCGTGCCCCCGGGACACCTCTTTACGAGCAGTACTTC. Translation gives CSARAPGTPLYEQYF.

The chain employs TRBV10-3 and TRBJ2-7, with TRBD1 matching 8 bases. The germline CDR1 and CDR2 sequences are ENHRY and SYGVKD. The ends lost 10 bases at V and 6 bases at J; junction bases unmatched: 14. CDR3 length equals 14 residues. CDR3 in amino acids: CATRTGQASSEQYF. As DNA, the CDR3 is TGTGCCACCCGAACGGGACAGGCTTCTTCCGAGCAGTACTTC.

This sequence joins TRBV12-3 or TRBV12-4 and TRBJ2-3, with D possibly being TRBD2 (5 bases). Between the trimmed V and J ends, which lost 6 bases and 5 bases, there was a span of 9 bases. The CDR3 length is 12 residues. The CDR3: CASRDWEDTQYF. DNA for the CDR3: TGTGCCAGCAGGGACTGGGAAGATACGCAGTATTTT.

This chain joins TRBV7-8 and TRBJ2-2, with 8 bases matching TRBD2. This CDR3 comprises 15 residues. The V gene's germline CDR1 is SGHVS and CDR2 FQNEAQ. Trimming at V came to 4 bases and at J to 8 bases, leaving 9 bases not matched to a gene. The CDR3 bases are TGTGCCAGCAGCTCGGGGGGAGCGGGAGCTGGGGAGCTGTTTTTT. Amino acids: CASSSGGAGAGELFF.

V gene TRBV11-2 combines with J gene TRBJ2-3, with a weak D call TRBD2 (7 bases). CDR3 length: 16 residues. In germline, CDR1 is SGHAT, CDR2 FQNNGV. V was clipped by 5 bases and J by 3 bases, with 18 bases between them. CDR3 region: CASSLYGRGGTDTQYF. In DNA form, the CDR3 reads TGTGCCAGCAGCCTATACGGCAGGGGAGGGACAGATACGCAGTATTTT.

In its sample, this clone was seen once. The chain recombines TRBV25-1 with TRBJ2-5; D remains ambiguous. V was cut by 9 bases and J by 5 bases, with 16 bases left in between. Germline assignment: CDR1 MGHDK and CDR2 SYGVNS. This CDR3 is built from 13 residues. The CDR3 sequence: CASRIPGVETQYF. For the CDR3, the DNA is TGTGCCAGTAGAATCCCAGGCGTTGAGACCCAGTACTTC.

This clone was detected only once. The rearrangement joins TRBV19 to TRBJ1-6; D is undetermined. The CDR3 extends over 15 amino acids. V lost 6 bases and J lost 10, with 19 bases in between. The germline V gene encodes CDR1 LNHDA and CDR2 SQIVND (reference sequence). The DNA for the CDR3 is TGTGCCAGTAGGGGCGGGAACCCGCGAGGCTCACCCCTCCACTTT. Translation gives CASRGGNPRGSPLHF.

V usage is TRBV6-5 and J usage is TRBJ1-1; D not certain. V lost 6 bases, J lost 4 bases, and 12 bases lay in between. Germline CDR1 is MNHEY and CDR2 is SVGAGI. This CDR3 has 13 residues. The CDR3 DNA follows: TGTGCCAGCAGGGGCCTGGGGAGCACTGAAGCTTTCTTT. Its protein is CASRGLGSTEAFF.

The chain joins TRBV19 to TRBJ2-5; the D is unclear. There are 13 residues in the CDR3. Per the germline V gene, CDR1 is LNHDA and CDR2 is SQIVND (reference sequence). V dropped 5 bases and J dropped 4 bases, with 11 bases sitting between them. The DNA of the CDR3 is TGTGCCAGTAGTGAGGTGGTGGCAGAGACCCAGTACTTC. Translated: CASSEVVAETQYF.

V is TRBV12-3 or TRBV12-4 and J is TRBJ2-7; 7 nucleotides agree with TRBD1. This CDR3 contains 13 residues. After removal of 6 bases from V and 3 bases from J, the junction contained 5 bases not matched to a gene. The CDR3 reads CASSSAGGYEQYF. CDR3 DNA: TGTGCCAGCAGCTCGGCAGGGGGCTACGAGCAGTACTTC.

The V and J genes are TRBV28 and TRBJ2-3; 7 nucleotides line up with TRBD2. J was trimmed by 6 bases and V by 8 bases; bases with no gene match: 14. Germline V lookup: CDR1 MDHEN, CDR2 SYDVKM. CDR3 length equals 15 residues. The CDR3 spells CASESGAGAVDTQYF. The CDR3 DNA follows: TGTGCCAGCGAAAGTGGGGCGGGAGCGGTGGATACGCAGTATTTT. The full variable domain, in which reference TRBV28 and TRBJ2-3 provide the parts outside the CDR3, is DVKVTQSSRYLVKRTGEKVFLECVQDMDHENMFWYRQDPGLGLRLIYFSYDVKMKEKGDIPEGYSVSREKKERFSLILESASTNQTSMYLCASESGAGAVDTQYFGPGTRLTVL.

The V call is TRBV6-2 or TRBV6-3, the J call TRBJ2-3; weak D call: TRBD2 (5 bases). V was shortened by 6 bases and J by 2 bases, with 27 bases between the two germline ends. This CDR3 has 19 amino acids. Germline V gives CDR1 MNHEY, CDR2 SVGEGT. The CDR3 region has the DNA TGTGCCAGCAGCCATAAGGAGGTCTTAGGACCCATCAACACAGATACGCAGTATTTT. Encoded protein: CASSHKEVLGPINTDTQYF.